Listed here are 20 T cell receptor beta chains from one sample, sequenced in a study of T-cell reconstitution after alpha-beta-depleted transplantation in children (dated by TCRdb to the mid-2010s). The library was generated by PCR. The run used an Illumina HiSeq 2500. TCR library preparation used molecular barcoding, with unique molecular identifiers applied to normalize quantification of the TCRbeta repertoire. TCRdb passed the public sequencing reads through fastp at Q25 and MiXCR, retaining productive beta sequences. Rows with one shared CDR3 protein collapse into an entry with the most common genes and DNA. This sample comprises 450,000 to 500,000 distinct CDR3 sequences, around an eighth of them detected only once. The ten biggest clones cover about 5% of the sample. Sequencing used PBMCs from the stem cell graft donor, obtained from the stem cell graft. All receptors come from a human donor who donated a stem cell graft to a child with combined immunodeficiency.

J is TRBJ2-1 and V is TRBV10-3, with D perhaps given as TRBD1 or TRBD2 (5 bases each). The CDR3 extends over 15 amino acids. The V gene lost 1 base and the J gene lost 5 bases, with 12 bases spanning the gap. CDR1 is ENHRY, CDR2 SYGVKD, per germline. In DNA form, the CDR3 reads TGTGCCATCAGTGAGTTAACGGGACGTGACAATGAGCAGTTCTTC. Translating it yields CAISELTGRDNEQFF.

J is TRBJ2-5 and V is TRBV11-2; TRBD2 is a possible D gene (6 bases). The V end was cut by 4 bases, the J end by 2 bases, with 11 bases between. Germline-derived CDR1 and CDR2 are SGHAT and FQNNGV. CDR3 length: 14 amino acids. The CDR3, as DNA: TGTGCCAGCAGCTACCAGGGACTGCAAGAGACCCAGTACTTC. It translates to CASSYQGLQETQYF. The full variable domain, its missing parts supplied by reference TRBV11-2 and TRBJ2-5, is EAGVAQSPRYKIIEKRQSVAFWCNPISGHATLYWYQQILGQGPKLLIQFQNNGVVDDSQLPKDRFSAERLKGVDSTLKIQPAKLEDSAVYLCASSYQGLQETQYFGPGTRLLVL.

This clonotype appeared many times. This chain connects TRBV4-1 to TRBJ2-7; TRBD2 matches at 12 bases. The CDR3 runs 16 residues. Per germline, CDR1 MGHRA and CDR2 YSYEKL. V dropped 3 bases and J dropped 5; count of bases not matched to a gene: 8. The CDR3 protein is CASSQVMGLAGHEQYF. CDR3 DNA sequence: TGCGCCAGCAGCCAGGTCATGGGACTAGCGGGCCACGAGCAGTACTTC.

This clonotype showed up many times. The chain is built from TRBV5-5 and TRBJ2-5, with 10 positions matching TRBD2. The ends lost 4 bases at V and 7 bases at J; junction bases unmatched: 10. The germline CDR1 and CDR2 sequences are SGHKS and YYEKEE (reference sequence). This CDR3 region has 15 residues. This CDR3 is CASSIGTSEGGTQYF. CDR3 bases: TGTGCCAGCAGCATAGGGACTAGCGAGGGAGGGACCCAGTACTTC.

V usage is TRBV20-1 and J usage is TRBJ1-2, with D tentatively TRBD1 (6 bases). V was shortened by 0 bases and J by 4 bases, with 9 bases between the two germline ends. The CDR3 runs 13 residues. Germline V lookup: CDR1 DFQATT, CDR2 SNEGSKA (reference sequence). CDR3 nucleotide sequence: TGCAGTGCTAGAGATGACAGGAGCTATGGCTACACCTTC. As protein: CSARDDRSYGYTF.

This clonotype was observed a handful of times. The chain uses TRBV2 and TRBJ2-1; maybe TRBD2 (7 bases). V lost 1 base, J lost 6 bases, and 13 bases lay in between. This CDR3 is 15 amino acids long. The germline gives CDR1 SNHLY, CDR2 FYNNEI. DNA for the CDR3: TGTGCCAGCAGTGAAGGTCAGGGGAGGGTCAATGAGCAGTTCTTC. This sequence encodes CASSEGQGRVNEQFF.

The CDR3 loop reads CSARDARVLYNEQFF. The CDR3 DNA reads TGCAGTGCTAGAGATGCCCGGGTACTCTACAATGAGCAGTTCTTC. The V call is TRBV20-1, the J call TRBJ2-1; no clear D. The V gene's germline CDR1 is DFQATT and CDR2 SNEGSKA (reference sequence). This CDR3 contains 15 residues. Between the trimmed V and J ends, which lost 0 bases and 3 bases, there was a span of 12 bases.

This clonotype was seen more than once but under ten times. This chain joins TRBV9 and TRBJ2-2; TRBD1 matches 8 bases. J lost 3 bases, V lost 3 bases, and 7 bases had no gene match. This CDR3 has 16 residues. CDR1 is SGDLS and CDR2 is YYNGEE in the germline V gene. This CDR3 reads CASSAPPGQDTGELFF. The CDR3 region has the DNA TGTGCCAGCAGCGCGCCACCGGGACAGGACACCGGGGAGCTGTTTTTT.

This clonotype appeared a few times. The genes are TRBV12-3 or TRBV12-4 and TRBJ2-5; possible D gene TRBD1, 6 bases. Trimming took 6 bases from V and 4 from J, leaving 9 bases between them. The CDR3 spans 12 residues. CDR3 protein: CASRLQGETQYF. DNA of the CDR3: TGTGCCAGCAGGCTACAGGGAGAGACCCAGTACTTC.

This clonotype was observed at least ten times. The chain has TRBV5-1 and TRBJ2-3, with 12 bases fitting TRBD2. The CDR3 consists of 20 residues. Per germline, CDR1 SGHRS and CDR2 YFSETQ. V shed 5 bases, J shed 2 bases, and the junction held 18 bases outside the gene matches. The CDR3 nucleotides read TGCGCCAGCAGGTACCGACGGACTAGCGGGATTCAGGCCCACACAGATACGCAGTATTTT. As protein: CASRYRRTSGIQAHTDTQYF.

The chain carries TRBV7-3 and TRBJ1-1; a possible D gene is TRBD1 (5 bases). This CDR3 is 13 amino acids long. Germline CDR1 reads SGHTA; CDR2 reads FQGTGA. Trimming took 4 bases from V and 2 from J, leaving 8 bases between them. The CDR3 nucleotides read TGTGCCAGCAGCTACGGACACAACACTGAAGCTTTCTTT. Translated, it gives CASSYGHNTEAFF.

This clonotype appeared many times. CDR3 DNA: TGCGCCAGCAGCCAAGGGCAGGGGGCATGGGAGCAGTACTTC. It encodes CASSQGQGAWEQYF. The chain links TRBV4-3 to TRBJ2-7; 8 bases align to TRBD1. The germline V gene has CDR1 LGHNA and CDR2 YSLEER. CDR3 length equals 14 residues. V was pared by 1 base and J by 7 bases, with 6 bases of the junction left unmatched.

This clonotype has only a few counts. The rearrangement links TRBV5-6 to TRBJ2-5; D is tentatively TRBD1 or TRBD2 (5 bases each). CDR3 length: 15 residues. Germline assignment: CDR1 SGHDT and CDR2 YYEEEE. The V end was cut by 3 bases, the J end by 0 bases, with 12 bases between. The CDR3 DNA follows: TGTGCCAGCAGCTCCGGGACCCTATACCAAGAGACCCAGTACTTC. Translating gives CASSSGTLYQETQYF. Complete variable domain (other parts from reference TRBV5-6 and TRBJ2-5): DAGVTQSPTHLIKTRGQQVTLRCSPKSGHDTVSWYQQALGQGPQFIFQYYEEEERQRGNFPDRFSGHQFPNYSSELNVNALLLGDSALYLCASSSGTLYQETQYFGPGTRLLVL.

There are a few counts of this clonotype. Written as DNA, the CDR3 is TGTGCCAGCAGCCAAGATGAGGGGGTCGGGGAGCTGTTTTTT. Its protein is CASSQDEGVGELFF. This chain links TRBV4-2 with TRBJ2-2, with a weak D call TRBD1 (6 bases). The V end lost 0 bases, the J end lost 7 bases, and 9 bases lay between the germline ends. This CDR3 has 14 residues. CDR1 is LGHNA, CDR2 YNFKEQ, per germline.

This clonotype was detected many times. V is TRBV20-1 and J is TRBJ2-1, with D possibly matching TRBD1 (5 bases). V lost 0 bases and J lost 3, with 15 bases in between. The CDR3 has 16 amino acids. The germline gives CDR1 DFQATT, CDR2 SNEGSKA (reference sequence). Written as DNA, the CDR3 is TGCAGTGCTAGAGATTTAAGGGGAAATAACTACAATGAGCAGTTCTTC. This encodes CSARDLRGNNYNEQFF.

This clonotype has a handful of counts. This sequence joins TRBV4-3 and TRBJ2-2; 9 nucleotides match TRBD1. CDR1 is LGHNA, CDR2 YSLEER, per germline. V shed 3 bases and J 4 bases; nucleotides not matched to a gene: 6. The CDR3 extends over 16 amino acids. CDR3 in DNA: TGCGCCAGCAGCCAGGGGACAGGGCGAGGCACCGGGGAGCTGTTTTTT. This sequence encodes CASSQGTGRGTGELFF.

The chain carries TRBV5-6 and TRBJ2-2, with 7 bases matching TRBD2. Germline lookup yields CDR1 SGHDT and CDR2 YYEEEE. Losses at the gene ends were 1 base for V and 6 bases for J; bases not matched to a gene: 9. The CDR3 runs 16 residues. CDR3: CASSLPYGLDPGELFF. In DNA, the CDR3 is TGTGCCAGCAGCTTGCCCTACGGACTAGATCCCGGGGAGCTGTTTTTT. Full variable domain (rest looked up from reference TRBV5-6 and TRBJ2-2): DAGVTQSPTHLIKTRGQQVTLRCSPKSGHDTVSWYQQALGQGPQFIFQYYEEEERQRGNFPDRFSGHQFPNYSSELNVNALLLGDSALYLCASSLPYGLDPGELFFGEGSRLTVL.

V usage is TRBV5-1 and J usage is TRBJ2-7; 7 bases map to TRBD2. Trimming cost V 4 bases and J 3 bases; bases outside gene matches: 10. Germline lookup yields CDR1 SGHRS and CDR2 YFSETQ. The CDR3 extends over 15 amino acids. This CDR3 is CASSTTGGKNYEQYF. CDR3 nucleotide sequence: TGCGCCAGCAGCACGACCGGGGGGAAGAACTACGAGCAGTACTTC.

The chain combines TRBV9 with TRBJ2-1, with 11 nucleotides matching TRBD2. V shed 1 base, J shed 0 bases, and the junction held 12 bases outside the gene matches. In germline, CDR1 is SGDLS, CDR2 YYNGEE. The CDR3 length is 20 residues. The DNA for the CDR3 is TGTGCCAGCAGCGTACGCACTAGCGGGGGCCCCAAAAGCTCCTACAATGAGCAGTTCTTC. Translation: CASSVRTSGGPKSSYNEQFF.

The rearrangement joins TRBV14 to TRBJ2-1; 15 bases map to TRBD2. Trimming removed 4 bases from V and 5 bases from J; junction bases left unmatched: 12. CDR1 and CDR2 (germline): SGHDN, FVKESK. The CDR3 is 19 amino acids. The CDR3 DNA is TGTGCCAGCAGCCGCGGACTAGCGGGGGGGCCCACAAAAGACAATGAGCAGTTCTTC. This gives the protein CASSRGLAGGPTKDNEQFF. Using reference TRBV14 and TRBJ2-1 for the parts outside the CDR3, the full variable domain is EAGVTQFPSHSVIEKGQTVTLRCDPISGHDNLYWYRRVMGKEIKFLLHFVKESKQDESGMPNNRFLAERTGGTYSTLKVQPAELEDSGVYFCASSRGLAGGPTKDNEQFFGPGTRLTVL.